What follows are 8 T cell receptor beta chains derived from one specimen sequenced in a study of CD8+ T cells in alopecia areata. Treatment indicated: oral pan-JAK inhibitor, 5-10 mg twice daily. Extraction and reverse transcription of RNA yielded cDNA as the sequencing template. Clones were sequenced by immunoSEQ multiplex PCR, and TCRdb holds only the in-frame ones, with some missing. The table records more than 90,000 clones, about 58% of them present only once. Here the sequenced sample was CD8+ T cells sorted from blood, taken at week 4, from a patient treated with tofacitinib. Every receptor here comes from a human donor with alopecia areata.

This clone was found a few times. The CDR3 DNA reads TGTGCCAGCAGCTTCGGGGGGACCGGTGAGACCCAGTACTTC. As protein: CASSFGGTGETQYF. The chain joins TRBV7-9 to TRBJ2-5, with 7 bases identical to TRBD2. Germline loops: CDR1 SEHNR, CDR2 FQNEAQ (reference sequence). Germline trimming cut 3 bases from V and 5 bases from J; bases unmatched to any gene: 6. This CDR3 contains 14 residues.

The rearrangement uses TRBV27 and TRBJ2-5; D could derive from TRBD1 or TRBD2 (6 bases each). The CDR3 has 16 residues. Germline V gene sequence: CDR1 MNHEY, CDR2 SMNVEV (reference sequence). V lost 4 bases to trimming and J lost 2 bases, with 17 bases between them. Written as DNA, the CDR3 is TGTGCCAGCAGTTCCTTACCAGTAGGGGGGCAAGAGACCCAGTACTTC. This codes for CASSSLPVGGQETQYF.

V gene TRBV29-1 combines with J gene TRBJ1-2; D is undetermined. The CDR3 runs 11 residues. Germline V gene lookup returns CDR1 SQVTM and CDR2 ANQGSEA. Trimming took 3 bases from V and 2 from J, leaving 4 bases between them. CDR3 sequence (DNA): TGCAGCGTTGATCTAAACTATGGCTACACCTTC. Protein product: CSVDLNYGYTF.

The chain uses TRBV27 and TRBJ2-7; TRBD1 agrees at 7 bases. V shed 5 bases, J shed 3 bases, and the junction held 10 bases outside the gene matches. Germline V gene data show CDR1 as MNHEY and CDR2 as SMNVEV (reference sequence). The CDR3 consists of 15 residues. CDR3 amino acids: CASSPGTVGIYEQYF. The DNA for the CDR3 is TGTGCCAGCAGTCCCGGGACAGTTGGGATCTACGAGCAGTACTTC.

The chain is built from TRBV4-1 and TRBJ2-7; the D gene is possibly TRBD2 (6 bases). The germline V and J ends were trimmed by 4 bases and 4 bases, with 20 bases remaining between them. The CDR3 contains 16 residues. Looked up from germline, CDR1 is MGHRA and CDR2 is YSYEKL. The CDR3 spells CASSPPRATSRYEQYF. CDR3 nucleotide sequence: TGCGCCAGCAGCCCCCCCAGGGCAACTAGCCGTTACGAGCAGTACTTC.

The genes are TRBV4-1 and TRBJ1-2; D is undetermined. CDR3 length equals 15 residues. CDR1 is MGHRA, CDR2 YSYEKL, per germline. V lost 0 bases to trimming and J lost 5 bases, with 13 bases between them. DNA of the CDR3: TGCGCCAGCAGCCAAGAAGAGGTGGCGTCATATGGCTACACCTTC. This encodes CASSQEEVASYGYTF.

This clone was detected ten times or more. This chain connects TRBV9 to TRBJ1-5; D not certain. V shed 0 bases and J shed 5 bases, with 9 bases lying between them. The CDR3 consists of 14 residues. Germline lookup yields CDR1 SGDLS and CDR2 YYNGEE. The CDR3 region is CASSVEGDDQPQHF. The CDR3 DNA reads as TGTGCCAGCAGCGTAGAGGGTGACGATCAGCCCCAGCATTTT.

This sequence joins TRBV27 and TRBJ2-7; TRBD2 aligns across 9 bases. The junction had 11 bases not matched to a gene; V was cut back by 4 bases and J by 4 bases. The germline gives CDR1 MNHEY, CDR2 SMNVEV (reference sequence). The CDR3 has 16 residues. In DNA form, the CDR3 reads TGTGCCAGCAGTTCTCGCGACGCGGGAGGGCCGTACGAGCAGTACTTC. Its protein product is CASSSRDAGGPYEQYF.